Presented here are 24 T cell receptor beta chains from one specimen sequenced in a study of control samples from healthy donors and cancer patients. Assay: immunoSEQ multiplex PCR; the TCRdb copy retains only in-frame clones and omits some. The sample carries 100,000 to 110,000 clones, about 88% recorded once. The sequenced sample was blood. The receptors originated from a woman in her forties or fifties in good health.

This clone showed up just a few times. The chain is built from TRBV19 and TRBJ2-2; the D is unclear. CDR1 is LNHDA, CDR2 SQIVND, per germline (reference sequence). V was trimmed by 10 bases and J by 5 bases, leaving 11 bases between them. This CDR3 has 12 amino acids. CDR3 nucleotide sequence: TGTGCCACCGTTGGTCGGACCGGGGAGCTGTTTTTT. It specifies CATVGRTGELFF.

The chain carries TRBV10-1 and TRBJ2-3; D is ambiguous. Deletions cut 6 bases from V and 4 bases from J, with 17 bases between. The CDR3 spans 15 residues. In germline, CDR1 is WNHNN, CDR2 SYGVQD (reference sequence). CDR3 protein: CASSRSDPSADTQYF. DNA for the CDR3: TGCGCCAGCAGCAGATCGGACCCGTCTGCAGATACGCAGTATTTT.

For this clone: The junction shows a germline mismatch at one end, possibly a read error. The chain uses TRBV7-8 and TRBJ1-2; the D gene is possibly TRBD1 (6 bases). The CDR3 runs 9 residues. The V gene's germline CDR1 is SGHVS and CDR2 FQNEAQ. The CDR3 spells CASSPGTPF. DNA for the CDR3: TGTGCCAGCAGCCCCGGGACACCCTTC.

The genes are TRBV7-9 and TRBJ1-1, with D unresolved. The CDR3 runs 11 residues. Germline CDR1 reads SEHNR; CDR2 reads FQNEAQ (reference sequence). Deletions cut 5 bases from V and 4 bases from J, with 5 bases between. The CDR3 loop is CASSRGTEAFF. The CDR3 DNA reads TGTGCCAGCAGCCGGGGCACTGAAGCTTTCTTT.

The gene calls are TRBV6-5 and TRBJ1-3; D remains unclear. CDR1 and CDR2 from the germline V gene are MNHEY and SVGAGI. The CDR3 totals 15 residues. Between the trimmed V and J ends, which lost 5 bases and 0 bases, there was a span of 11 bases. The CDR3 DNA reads TGTGCCAGCAGTCGGACGGACTACTCTGGAAACACCATATATTTT. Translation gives CASSRTDYSGNTIYF.

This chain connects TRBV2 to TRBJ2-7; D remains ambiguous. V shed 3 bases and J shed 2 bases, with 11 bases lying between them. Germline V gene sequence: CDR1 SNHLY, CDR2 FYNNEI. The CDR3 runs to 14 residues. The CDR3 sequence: CASSERLVAYEQYF. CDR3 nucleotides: TGTGCCAGCAGTGAGCGCCTTGTTGCCTACGAGCAGTACTTC.

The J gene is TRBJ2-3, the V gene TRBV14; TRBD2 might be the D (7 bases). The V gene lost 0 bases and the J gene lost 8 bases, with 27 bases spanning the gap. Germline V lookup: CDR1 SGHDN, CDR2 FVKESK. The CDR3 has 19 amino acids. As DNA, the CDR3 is TGTGCCAGCAGCCAAGACGAGGGTTATCGGGAGGCCCTACAGGGTACGCAGTATTTT. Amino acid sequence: CASSQDEGYREALQGTQYF.

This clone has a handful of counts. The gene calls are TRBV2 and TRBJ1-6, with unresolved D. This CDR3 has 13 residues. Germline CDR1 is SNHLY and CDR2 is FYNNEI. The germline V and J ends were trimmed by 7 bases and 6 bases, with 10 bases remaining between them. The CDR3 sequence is CASIGIGNSPLHF. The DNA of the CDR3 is TGTGCCAGCATCGGAATTGGTAATTCACCCCTCCACTTT.

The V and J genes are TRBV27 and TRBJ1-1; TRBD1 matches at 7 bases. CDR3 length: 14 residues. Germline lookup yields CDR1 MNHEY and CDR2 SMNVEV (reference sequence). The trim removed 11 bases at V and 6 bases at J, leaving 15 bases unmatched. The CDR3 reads CAASSPGRGAEAFF. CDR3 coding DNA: TGTGCCGCTAGTTCCCCAGGCAGGGGGGCTGAAGCTTTCTTT.

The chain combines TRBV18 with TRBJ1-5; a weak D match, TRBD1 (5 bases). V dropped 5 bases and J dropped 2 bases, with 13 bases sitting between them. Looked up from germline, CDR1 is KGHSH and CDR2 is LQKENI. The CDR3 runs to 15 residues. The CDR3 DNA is TGTGCCAGCTCAGGTCTCCCGGGGGGCAATCAGCCCCAGCATTTT. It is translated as CASSGLPGGNQPQHF. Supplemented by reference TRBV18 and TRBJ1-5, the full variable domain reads NAGVMQNPRHLVRRRGQEARLRCSPMKGHSHVYWYRQLPEEGLKFMVYLQKENIIDESGMPKERFSAEFPKEGPSILRIQQVVRGDSAAYFCASSGLPGGNQPQHFGDGTRLSIL.

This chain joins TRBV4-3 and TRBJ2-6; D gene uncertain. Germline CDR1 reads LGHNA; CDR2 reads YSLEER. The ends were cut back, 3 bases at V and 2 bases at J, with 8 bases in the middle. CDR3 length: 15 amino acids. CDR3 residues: CASSHNYAGANVLTF. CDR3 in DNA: TGCGCCAGCAGCCATAACTACGCTGGGGCCAACGTCCTGACTTTC.

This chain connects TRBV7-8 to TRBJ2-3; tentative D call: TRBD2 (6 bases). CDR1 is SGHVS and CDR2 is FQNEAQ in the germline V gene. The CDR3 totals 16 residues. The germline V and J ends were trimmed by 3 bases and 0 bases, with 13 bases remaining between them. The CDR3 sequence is CASSLQGLPSTDTQYF. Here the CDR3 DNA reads TGTGCCAGCAGCTTGCAGGGACTCCCTAGCACAGATACGCAGTATTTT.

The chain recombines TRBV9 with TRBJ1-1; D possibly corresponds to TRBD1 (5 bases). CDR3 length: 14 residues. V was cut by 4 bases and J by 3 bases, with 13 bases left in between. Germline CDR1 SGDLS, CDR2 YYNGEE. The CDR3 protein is CASSPPGRHTEAFF. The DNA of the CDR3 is TGTGCCAGCAGCCCCCCGGGACGGCACACTGAAGCTTTCTTT.

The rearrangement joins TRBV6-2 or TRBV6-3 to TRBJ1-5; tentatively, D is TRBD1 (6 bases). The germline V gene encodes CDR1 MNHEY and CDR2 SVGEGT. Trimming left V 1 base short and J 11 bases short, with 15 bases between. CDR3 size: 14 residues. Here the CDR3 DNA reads TGTGCCAGCAGTTACTTTCCAGGGACAACCTCCCAGCATTTT. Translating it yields CASSYFPGTTSQHF.

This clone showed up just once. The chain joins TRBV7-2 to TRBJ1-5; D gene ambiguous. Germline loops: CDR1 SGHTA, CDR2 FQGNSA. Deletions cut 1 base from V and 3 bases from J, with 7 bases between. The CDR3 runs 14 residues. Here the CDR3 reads CASSLDRTNQPQHF. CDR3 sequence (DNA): TGTGCCAGCAGCTTAGACCGGACCAATCAGCCCCAGCATTTT.

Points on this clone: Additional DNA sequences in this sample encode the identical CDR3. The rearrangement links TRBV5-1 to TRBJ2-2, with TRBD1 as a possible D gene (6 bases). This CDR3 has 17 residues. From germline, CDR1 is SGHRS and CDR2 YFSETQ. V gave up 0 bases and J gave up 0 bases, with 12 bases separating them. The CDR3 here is CASSLGHRDPNTGELFF. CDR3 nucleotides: TGCGCCAGCAGCTTGGGCCACAGGGATCCGAACACCGGGGAGCTGTTTTTT.

CDR3 coding DNA: TGTGCCAGCAGCTCACCGAGAGATACGCAGTATTTT. It is translated as CASSSPRDTQYF. V is TRBV7-2 and J is TRBJ2-3; D uncertain. Germline V CDR1 and CDR2: SGHTA, FQGNSA. Trimming removed 4 bases at V and 5 bases at J, with 7 bases between. The CDR3 runs 12 residues.

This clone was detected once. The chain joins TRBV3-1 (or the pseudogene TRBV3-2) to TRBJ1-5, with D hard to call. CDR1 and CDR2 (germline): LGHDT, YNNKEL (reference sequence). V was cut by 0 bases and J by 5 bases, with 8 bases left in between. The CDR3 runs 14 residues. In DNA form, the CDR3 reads TGTGCCAGCAGCCAAGAGGCAGCTCATCAGCCCCAGCATTTT. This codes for CASSQEAAHQPQHF.

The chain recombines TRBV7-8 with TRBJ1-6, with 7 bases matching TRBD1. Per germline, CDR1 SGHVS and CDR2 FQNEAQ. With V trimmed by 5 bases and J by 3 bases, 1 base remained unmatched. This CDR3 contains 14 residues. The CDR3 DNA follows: TGTGCCAGCAGCCGGGACAGCTATAATTCACCCCTCCACTTT. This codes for CASSRDSYNSPLHF.

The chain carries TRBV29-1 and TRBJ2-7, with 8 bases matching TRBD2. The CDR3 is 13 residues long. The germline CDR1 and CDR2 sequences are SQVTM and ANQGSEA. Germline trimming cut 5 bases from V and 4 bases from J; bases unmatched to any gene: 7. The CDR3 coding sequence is TGCAGCGTTTCCCAGGGACTAGGTTACGAGCAGTACTTC. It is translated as CSVSQGLGYEQYF.

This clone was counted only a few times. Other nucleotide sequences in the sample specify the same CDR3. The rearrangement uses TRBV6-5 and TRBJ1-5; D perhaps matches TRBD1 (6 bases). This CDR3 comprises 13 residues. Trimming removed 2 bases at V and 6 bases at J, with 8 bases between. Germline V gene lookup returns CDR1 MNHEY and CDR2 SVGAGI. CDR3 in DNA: TGTGCCAGCAGTTACGTAGGGGGTCAGCCCCAGCATTTT. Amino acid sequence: CASSYVGGQPQHF.

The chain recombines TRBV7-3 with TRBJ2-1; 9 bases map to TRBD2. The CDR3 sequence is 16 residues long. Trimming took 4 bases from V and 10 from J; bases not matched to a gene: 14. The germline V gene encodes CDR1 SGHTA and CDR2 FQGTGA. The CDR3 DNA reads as TGTGCCAGCAGCTCGCGAGGTAGCGGGGGAAGAGGGGAGCAGTTCTTC. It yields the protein CASSSRGSGGRGEQFF. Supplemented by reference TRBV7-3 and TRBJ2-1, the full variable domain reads GAGVSQTPSNKVTEKGKYVELRCDPISGHTALYWYRQSLGQGPEFLIYFQGTGAADDSGLPNDRFFAVRPEGSVSTLKIQRTERGDSAVYLCASSSRGSGGRGEQFFGPGTRLTVL.

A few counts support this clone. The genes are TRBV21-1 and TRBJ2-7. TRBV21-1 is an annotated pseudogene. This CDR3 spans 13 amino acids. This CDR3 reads CASSKEDGYEQYV. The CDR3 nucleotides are TGTGCCAGCAGCAAAGAGGACGGATACGAGCAGTACGTC.

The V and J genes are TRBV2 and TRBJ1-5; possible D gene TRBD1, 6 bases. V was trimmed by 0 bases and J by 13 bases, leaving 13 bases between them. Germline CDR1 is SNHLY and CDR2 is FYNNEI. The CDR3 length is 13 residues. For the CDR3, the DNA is TGTGCCAGCAGTGAAGCTAGGGACACCTTGCAGCATTTT. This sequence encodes CASSEARDTLQHF.